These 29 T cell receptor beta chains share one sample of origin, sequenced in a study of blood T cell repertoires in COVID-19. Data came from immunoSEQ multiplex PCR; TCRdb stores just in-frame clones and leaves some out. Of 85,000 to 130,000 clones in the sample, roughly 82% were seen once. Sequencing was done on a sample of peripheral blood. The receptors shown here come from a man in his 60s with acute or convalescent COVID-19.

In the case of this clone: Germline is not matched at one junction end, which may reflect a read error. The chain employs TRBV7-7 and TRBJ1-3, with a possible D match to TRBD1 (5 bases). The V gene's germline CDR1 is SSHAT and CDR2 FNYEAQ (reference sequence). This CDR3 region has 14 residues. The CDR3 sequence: CASSSGLSGNTIYF. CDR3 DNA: TGTGCTAGCAGTTCAGGGTTATCTGGAAACACCATATATTTT. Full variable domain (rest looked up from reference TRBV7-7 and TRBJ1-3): GAGVSQSPRYKVTKRGQDVTLRCDPISSHATLYWYQQALGQGPEFLTYFNYEAQPDKSGLPSDRFSAERPEGSISTLTIQRTEQRDSAMYRCASSSGLSGNTIYFGEGSWLTVV.

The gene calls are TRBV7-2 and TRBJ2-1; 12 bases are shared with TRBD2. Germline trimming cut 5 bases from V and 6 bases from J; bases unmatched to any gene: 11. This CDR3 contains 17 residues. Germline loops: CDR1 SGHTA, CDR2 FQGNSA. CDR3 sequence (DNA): TGTGCCAGCAGCCCCGAGCCCCTAGCGGGAGGGAGCAATGAGCAGTTCTTC. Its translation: CASSPEPLAGGSNEQFF.

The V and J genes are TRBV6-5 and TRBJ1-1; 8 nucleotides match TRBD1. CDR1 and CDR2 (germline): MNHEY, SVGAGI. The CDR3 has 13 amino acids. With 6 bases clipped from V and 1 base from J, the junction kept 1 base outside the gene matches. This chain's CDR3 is CASRDRGNTEAFF. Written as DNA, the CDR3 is TGTGCCAGCAGAGACAGGGGGAACACTGAAGCTTTCTTT.

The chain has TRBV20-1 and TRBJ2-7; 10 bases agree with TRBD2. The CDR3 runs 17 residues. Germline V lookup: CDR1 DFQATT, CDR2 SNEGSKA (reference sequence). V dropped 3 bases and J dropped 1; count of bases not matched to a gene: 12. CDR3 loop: CSASGGSGRAGSYEQYF. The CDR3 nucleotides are TGCAGTGCTAGTGGGGGGAGCGGGAGGGCCGGGTCCTACGAGCAGTACTTC.

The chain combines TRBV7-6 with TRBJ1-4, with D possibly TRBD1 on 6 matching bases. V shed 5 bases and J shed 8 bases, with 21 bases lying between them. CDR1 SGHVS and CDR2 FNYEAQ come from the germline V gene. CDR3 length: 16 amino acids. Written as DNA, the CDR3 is TGTGCCAGCAGCCCACTCGGGGCAGGGGCGAGGGAAAAACTGTTTTTT. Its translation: CASSPLGAGAREKLFF.

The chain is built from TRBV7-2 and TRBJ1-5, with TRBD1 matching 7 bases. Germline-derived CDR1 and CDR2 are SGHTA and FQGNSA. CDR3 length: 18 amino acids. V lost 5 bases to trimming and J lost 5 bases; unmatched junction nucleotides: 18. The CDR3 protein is CASSLVASGQASHQPQHF. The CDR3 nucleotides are TGTGCCAGCAGCCTAGTAGCCTCTGGACAGGCCAGCCATCAGCCCCAGCATTTT.

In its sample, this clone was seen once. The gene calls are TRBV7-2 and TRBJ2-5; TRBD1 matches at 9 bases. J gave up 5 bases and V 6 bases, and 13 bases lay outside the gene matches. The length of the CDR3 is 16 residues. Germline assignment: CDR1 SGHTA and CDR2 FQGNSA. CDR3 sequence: CASRTSKQGARETQYF. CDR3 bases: TGTGCCAGCAGAACATCAAAACAGGGGGCCCGGGAGACCCAGTACTTC.

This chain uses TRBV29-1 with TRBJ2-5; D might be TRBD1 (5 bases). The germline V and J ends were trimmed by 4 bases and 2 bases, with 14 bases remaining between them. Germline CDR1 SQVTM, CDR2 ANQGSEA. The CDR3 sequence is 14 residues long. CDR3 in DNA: TGCAGCGTTGTGGGGCGGTCGGTTCAAGAGACCCAGTACTTC. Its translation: CSVVGRSVQETQYF.

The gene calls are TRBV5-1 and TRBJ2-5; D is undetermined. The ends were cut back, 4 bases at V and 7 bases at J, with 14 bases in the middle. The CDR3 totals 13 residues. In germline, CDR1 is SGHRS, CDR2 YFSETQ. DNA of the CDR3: TGCGCCAGCAGCCTCGACTCAGACGGGACCCAGTACTTC. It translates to CASSLDSDGTQYF.

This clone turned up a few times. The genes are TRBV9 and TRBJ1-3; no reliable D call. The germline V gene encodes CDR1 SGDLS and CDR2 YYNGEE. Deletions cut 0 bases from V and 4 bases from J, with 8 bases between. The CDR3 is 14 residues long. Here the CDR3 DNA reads TGTGCCAGCAGCGTAGGAGGGCACGGAAACACCATATATTTT. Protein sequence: CASSVGGHGNTIYF.

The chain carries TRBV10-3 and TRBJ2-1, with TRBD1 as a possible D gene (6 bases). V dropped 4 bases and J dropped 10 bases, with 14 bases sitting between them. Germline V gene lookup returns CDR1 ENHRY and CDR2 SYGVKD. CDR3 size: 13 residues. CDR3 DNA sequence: TGTGCCATCAGTGGGGAACAGGGCGGGGAGCAGTTCTTC. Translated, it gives CAISGEQGGEQFF.

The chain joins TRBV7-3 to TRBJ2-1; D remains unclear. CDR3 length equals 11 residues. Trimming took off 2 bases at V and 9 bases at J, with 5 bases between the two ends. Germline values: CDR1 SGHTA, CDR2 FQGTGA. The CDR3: CASSLGREQFF. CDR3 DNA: TGTGCCAGCAGCTTAGGCCGTGAGCAGTTCTTC.

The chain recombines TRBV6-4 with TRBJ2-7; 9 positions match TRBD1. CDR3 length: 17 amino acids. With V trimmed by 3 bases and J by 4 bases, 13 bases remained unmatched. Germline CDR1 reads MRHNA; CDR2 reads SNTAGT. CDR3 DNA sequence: TGTGCCAGCAGTGAACTACCCTCACAGGGGGCACAATACGAGCAGTACTTC. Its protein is CASSELPSQGAQYEQYF.

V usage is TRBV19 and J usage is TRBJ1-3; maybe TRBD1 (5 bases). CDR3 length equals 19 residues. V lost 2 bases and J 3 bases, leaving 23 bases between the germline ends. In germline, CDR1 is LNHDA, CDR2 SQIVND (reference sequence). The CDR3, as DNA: TGTGCCAGTAGTATACGACCGGGCCAGGGAACCCTTCTTGGAAACACCATATATTTT. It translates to CASSIRPGQGTLLGNTIYF.

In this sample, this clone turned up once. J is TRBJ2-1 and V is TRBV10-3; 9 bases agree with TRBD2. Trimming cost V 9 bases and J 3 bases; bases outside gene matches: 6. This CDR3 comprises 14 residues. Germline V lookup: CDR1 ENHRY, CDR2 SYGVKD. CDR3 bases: TGTGCCATAAAAGCGGGGGGAAACTACAATGAGCAGTTCTTC. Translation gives CAIKAGGNYNEQFF.

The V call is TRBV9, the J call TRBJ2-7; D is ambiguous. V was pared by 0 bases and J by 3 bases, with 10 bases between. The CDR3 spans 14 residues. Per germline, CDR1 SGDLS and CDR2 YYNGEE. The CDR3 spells CASSVAGRSYEQYF. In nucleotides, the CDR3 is TGTGCCAGCAGCGTAGCAGGCAGAAGCTACGAGCAGTACTTC.

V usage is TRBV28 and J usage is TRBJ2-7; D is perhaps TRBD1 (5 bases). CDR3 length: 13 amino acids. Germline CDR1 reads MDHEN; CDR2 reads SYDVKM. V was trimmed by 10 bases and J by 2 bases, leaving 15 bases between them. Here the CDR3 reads CATLQTETYEQYF. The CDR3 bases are TGTGCCACCTTACAGACAGAAACCTACGAGCAGTACTTC.

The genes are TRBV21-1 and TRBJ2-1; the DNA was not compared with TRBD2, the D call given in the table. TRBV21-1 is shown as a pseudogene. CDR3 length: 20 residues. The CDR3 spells CASSKGEGSVNGRSYNEQFF. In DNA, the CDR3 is TGTGCCAGCAGCAAAGGTGAGGGTTCTGTTAACGGGAGGTCCTACAATGAGCAGTTCTTC.

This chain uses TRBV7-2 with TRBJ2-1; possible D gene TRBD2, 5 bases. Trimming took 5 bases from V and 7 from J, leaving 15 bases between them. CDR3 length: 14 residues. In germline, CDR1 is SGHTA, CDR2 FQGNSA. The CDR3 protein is CASSPALALNEQFF. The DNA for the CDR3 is TGTGCCAGCAGCCCCGCCCTAGCCTTAAATGAGCAGTTCTTC. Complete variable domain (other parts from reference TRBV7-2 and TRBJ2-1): GAGVSQSPSNKVTEKGKDVELRCDPISGHTALYWYRQSLGQGLEFLIYFQGNSAPDKSGLPSDRFSAERTGGSVSTLTIQRTQQEDSAVYLCASSPALALNEQFFGPGTRLTVL.

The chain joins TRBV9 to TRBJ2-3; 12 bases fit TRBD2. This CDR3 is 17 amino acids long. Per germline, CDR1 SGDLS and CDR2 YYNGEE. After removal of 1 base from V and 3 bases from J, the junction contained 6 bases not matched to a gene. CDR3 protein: CASSVFPSGGGTDTQYF. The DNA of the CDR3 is TGTGCCAGCAGCGTATTCCCTAGCGGGGGGGGGACAGATACGCAGTATTTT.

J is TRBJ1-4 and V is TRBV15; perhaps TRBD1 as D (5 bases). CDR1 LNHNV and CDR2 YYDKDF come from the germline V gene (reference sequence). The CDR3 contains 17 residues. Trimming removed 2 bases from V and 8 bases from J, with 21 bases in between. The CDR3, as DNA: TGTGCCACCAGCAGATCCTCAGGAAGGGTAAAGGGGGAAAAACTGTTTTTT. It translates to CATSRSSGRVKGEKLFF.

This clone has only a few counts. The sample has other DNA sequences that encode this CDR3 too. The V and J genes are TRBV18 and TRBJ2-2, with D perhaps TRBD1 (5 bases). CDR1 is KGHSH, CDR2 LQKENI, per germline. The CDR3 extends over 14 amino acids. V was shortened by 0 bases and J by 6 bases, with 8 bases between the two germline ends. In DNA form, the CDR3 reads TGTGCCAGCTCACCACCAGGGGTGGCCGGGGAGCTGTTTTTT. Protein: CASSPPGVAGELFF.

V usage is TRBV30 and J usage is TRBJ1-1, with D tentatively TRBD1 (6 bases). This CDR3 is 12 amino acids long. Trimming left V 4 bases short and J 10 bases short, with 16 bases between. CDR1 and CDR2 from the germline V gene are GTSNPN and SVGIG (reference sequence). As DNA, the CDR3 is TGTGCCTGGAACGGGGGGCCCCCCGGAGCTTTCTTT. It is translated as CAWNGGPPGAFF.

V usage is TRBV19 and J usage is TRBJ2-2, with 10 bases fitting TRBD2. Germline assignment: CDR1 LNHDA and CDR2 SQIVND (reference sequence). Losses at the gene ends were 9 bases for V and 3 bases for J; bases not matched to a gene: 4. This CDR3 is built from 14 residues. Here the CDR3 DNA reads TGTGCCAGCCGTCTAGCGGGGGACACCGGGGAGCTGTTTTTT. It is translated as CASRLAGDTGELFF. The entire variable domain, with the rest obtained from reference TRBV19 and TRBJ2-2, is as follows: DGGITQSPKYLFRKEGQNVTLSCEQNLNHDAMYWYRQDPGQGLRLIYYSQIVNDFQKGDIAEGYSVSREKKESFPLTVTSAQKNPTAFYLCASRLAGDTGELFFGEGSRLTVL.

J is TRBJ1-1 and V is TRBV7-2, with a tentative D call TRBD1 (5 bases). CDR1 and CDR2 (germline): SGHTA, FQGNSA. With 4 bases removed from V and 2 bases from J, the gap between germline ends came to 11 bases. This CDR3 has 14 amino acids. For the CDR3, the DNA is TGTGCCAGCAGCTCTAGGACACCTAACACTGAAGCTTTCTTT. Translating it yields CASSSRTPNTEAFF.

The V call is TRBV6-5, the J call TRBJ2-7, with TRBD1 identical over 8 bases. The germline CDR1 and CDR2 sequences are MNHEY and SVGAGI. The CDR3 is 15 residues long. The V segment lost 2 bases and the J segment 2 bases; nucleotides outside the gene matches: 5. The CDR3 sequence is CASSYPQGEPYEQYF. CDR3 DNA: TGTGCCAGCAGTTACCCACAGGGGGAGCCCTACGAGCAGTACTTC.

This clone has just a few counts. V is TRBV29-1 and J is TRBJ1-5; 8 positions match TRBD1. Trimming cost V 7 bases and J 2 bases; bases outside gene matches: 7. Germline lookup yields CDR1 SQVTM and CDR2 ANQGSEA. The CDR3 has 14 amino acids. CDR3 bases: TGCAGCGCCGCGACAGGGGATGGCAATCAGCCCCAGCATTTT. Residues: CSAATGDGNQPQHF. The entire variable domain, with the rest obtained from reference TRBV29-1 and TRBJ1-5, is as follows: SAVISQKPSRDICQRGTSLTIQCQVDSQVTMMFWYRQQPGQSLTLIATANQGSEATYESGFVIDKFPISRPNLTFSTLTVSNMSPEDSSIYLCSAATGDGNQPQHFGDGTRLSIL.

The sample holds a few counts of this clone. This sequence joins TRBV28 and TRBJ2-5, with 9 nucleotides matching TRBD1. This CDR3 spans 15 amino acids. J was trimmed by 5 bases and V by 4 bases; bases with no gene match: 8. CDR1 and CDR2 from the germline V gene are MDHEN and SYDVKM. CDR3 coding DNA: TGTGCCAGCAGTTCCCCGGGACAGGGATTGGAGACCCAGTACTTC. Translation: CASSSPGQGLETQYF.

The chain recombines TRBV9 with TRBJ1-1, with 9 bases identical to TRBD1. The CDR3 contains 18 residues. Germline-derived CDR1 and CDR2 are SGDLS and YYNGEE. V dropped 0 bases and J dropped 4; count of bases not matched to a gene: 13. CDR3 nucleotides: TGTGCCAGCAGCGTAGATCTGGGACAGGGAGGTAGGATCACTGAAGCTTTCTTT. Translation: CASSVDLGQGGRITEAFF.